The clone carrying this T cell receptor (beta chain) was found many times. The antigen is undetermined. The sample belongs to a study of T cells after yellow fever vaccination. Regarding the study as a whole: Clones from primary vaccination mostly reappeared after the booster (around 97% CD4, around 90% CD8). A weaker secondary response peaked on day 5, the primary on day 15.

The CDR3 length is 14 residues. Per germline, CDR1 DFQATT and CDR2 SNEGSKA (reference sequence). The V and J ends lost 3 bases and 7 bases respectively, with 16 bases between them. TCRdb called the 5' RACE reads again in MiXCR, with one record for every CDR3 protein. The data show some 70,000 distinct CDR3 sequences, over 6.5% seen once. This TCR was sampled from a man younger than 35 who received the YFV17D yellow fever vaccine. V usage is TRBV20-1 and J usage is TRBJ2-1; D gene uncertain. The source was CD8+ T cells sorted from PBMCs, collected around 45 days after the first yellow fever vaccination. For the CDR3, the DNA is TGCAGTGCTAGCCCGGATGTGGGTTTGAATGAGCAGTTCTTC. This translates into CSASPDVGLNEQFF.